This T cell receptor beta chain was identified in a study of OX40 agonist ivuxolimab in advanced cancers. Study-level findings and limits: Relative to CD4+, CD8+ T cells held more expanded clones on average. By week 6 at 0.1 to 3.0 mg/kg, blood CD4+ and CD8+ T cells had expanded clonally.

Produced via immunoSEQ multiplex PCR; TCRdb's table is partial and in-frame only. The sample contains over 45,000 clones, about 89% of which appear only once. This CDR3 contains 15 residues. V dropped 5 bases and J dropped 1 base, with 14 bases sitting between them. Per the germline V gene, CDR1 is SGHVS and CDR2 is FNYEAQ. Worth noting for this clone: Its antigen is not known.

The specimen was CD4+ or CD8+ T cells sorted from blood, collected in a trial of the OX40 agonist ivuxolimab. This rearrangement joins TRBV7-6 to TRBJ1-1, with D perhaps TRBD1 (6 bases). The receptor was isolated from an adult with an advanced solid tumor such as melanoma, head and neck, liver or kidney cancer. For the CDR3, the DNA is TGTGCCAGCAGCCTAAGGTCAGGGGCGAACACTGAAGCTTTCTTT. Its protein product is CASSLRSGANTEAFF.